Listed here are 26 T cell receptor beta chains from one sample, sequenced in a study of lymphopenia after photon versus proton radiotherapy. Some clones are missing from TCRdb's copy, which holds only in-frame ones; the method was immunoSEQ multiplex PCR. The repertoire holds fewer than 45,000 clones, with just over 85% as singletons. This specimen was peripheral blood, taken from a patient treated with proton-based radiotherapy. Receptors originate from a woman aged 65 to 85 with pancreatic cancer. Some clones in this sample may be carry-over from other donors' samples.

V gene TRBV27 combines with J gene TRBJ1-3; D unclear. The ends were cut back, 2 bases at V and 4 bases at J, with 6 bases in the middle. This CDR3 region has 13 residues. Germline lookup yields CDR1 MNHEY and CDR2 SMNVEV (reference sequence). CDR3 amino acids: CASSLGPGNTIYF. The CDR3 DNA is TGTGCCAGCAGTTTAGGGCCGGGAAACACCATATATTTT.

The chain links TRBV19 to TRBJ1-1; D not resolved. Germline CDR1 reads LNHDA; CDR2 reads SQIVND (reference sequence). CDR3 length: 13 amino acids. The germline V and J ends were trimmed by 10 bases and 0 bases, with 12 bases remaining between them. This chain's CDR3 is CATKQSMNTEAFF. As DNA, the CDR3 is TGTGCCACTAAGCAGTCCATGAACACTGAAGCTTTCTTT.

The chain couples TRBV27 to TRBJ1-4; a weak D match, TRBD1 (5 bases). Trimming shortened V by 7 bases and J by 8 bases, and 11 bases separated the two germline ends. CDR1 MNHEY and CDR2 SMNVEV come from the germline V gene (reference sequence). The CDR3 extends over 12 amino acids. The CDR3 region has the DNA TGTGCCAGCAAGGGGTATTTGGAAAAACTGTTTTTT. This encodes CASKGYLEKLFF.

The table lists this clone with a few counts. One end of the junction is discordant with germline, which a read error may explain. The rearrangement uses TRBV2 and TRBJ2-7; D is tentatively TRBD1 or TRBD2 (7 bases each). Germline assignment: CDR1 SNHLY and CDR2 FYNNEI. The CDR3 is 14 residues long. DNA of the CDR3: TGTGCCAGCCAGCGGGACAGAAGCTCCCACGAGCAGTACTTC. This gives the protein CASQRDRSSHEQYF.

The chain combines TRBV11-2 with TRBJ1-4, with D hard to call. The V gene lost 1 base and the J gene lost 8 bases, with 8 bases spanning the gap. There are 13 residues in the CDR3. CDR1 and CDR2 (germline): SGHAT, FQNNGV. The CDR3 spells CASSLVSGEKLFF. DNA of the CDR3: TGTGCCAGCAGCTTAGTTTCAGGAGAAAAACTGTTTTTT.

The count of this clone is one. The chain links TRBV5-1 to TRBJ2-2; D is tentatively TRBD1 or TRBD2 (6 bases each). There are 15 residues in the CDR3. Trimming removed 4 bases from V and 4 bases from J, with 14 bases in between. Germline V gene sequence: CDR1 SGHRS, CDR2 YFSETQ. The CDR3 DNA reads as TGCGCCAGCAGCATCGAAGGGGGGTCCACCGGGGAGCTGTTTTTT. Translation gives CASSIEGGSTGELFF.

The CDR3: CASSLGAGAYEQYF. CDR3 coding DNA: TGTGCCAGCAGTCTCGGGGCGGGGGCCTACGAGCAGTACTTC. This chain uses TRBV27 with TRBJ2-7; 7 bases match TRBD2. The V and J ends lost 5 bases and 2 bases, in that order; junction bases with no gene match: 6. The CDR3 loop spans 14 amino acids. Germline loops: CDR1 MNHEY, CDR2 SMNVEV (reference sequence).

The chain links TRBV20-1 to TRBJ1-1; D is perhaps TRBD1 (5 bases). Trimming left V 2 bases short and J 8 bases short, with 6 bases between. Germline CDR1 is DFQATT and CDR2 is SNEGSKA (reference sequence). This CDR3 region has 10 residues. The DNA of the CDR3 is TGCAGTGCTAGACAGGGCGAAGCTTTCTTT. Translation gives CSARQGEAFF.

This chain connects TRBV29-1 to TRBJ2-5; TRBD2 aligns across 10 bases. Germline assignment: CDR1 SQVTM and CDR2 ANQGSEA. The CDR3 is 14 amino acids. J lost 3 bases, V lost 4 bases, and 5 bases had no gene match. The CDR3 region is CSVVASGREETQYF. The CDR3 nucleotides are TGCAGCGTTGTGGCTAGCGGGAGAGAAGAGACCCAGTACTTC.

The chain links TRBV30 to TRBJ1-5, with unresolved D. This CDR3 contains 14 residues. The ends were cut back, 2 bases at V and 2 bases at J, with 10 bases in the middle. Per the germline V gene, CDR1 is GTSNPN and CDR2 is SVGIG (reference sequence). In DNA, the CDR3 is TGTGCCTGGAGTTTATCCGGGGGCAATCAGCCCCAGCATTTT. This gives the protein CAWSLSGGNQPQHF.

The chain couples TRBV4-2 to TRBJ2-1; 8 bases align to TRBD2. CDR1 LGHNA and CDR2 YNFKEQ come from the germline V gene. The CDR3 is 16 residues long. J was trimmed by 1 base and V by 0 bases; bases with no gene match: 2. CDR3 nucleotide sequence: TGTGCCAGCAGCCAAGAGGCGGGAGGTTCCTACAATGAGCAGTTCTTC. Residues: CASSQEAGGSYNEQFF.

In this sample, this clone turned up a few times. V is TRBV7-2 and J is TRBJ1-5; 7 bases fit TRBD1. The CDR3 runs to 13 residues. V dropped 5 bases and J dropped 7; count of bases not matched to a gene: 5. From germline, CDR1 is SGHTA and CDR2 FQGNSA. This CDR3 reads CASSQGGRQPQHF. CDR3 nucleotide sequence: TGTGCCAGCAGCCAAGGGGGCAGACAGCCCCAGCATTTT.

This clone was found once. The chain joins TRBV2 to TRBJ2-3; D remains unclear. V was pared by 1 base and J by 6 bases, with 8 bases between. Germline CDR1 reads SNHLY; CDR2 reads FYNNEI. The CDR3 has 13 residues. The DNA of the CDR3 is TGTGCCAGCAGTGAAGTCCGGCCGGATACGCAGTATTTT. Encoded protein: CASSEVRPDTQYF.

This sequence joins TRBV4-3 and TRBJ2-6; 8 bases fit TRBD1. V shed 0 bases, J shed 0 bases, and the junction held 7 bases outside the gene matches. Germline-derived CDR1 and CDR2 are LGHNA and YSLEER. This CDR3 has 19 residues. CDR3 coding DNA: TGCGCCAGCAGCCAAGAACGGAGGACAGGGCTCTCTGGGGCCAACGTCCTGACTTTC. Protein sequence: CASSQERRTGLSGANVLTF.

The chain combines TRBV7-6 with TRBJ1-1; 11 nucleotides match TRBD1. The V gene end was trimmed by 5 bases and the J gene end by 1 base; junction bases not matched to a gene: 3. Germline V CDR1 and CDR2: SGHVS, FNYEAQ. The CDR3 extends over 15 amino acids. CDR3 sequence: CASSRDRGTNTEAFF. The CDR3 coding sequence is TGTGCCAGCAGCCGGGACAGGGGGACGAACACTGAAGCTTTCTTT. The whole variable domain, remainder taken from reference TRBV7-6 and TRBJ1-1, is GAGVSQSPRYKVTKRGQDVALRCDPISGHVSLYWYRQALGQGPEFLTYFNYEAQQDKSGLPNDRFSAERPEGSISTLTIQRTEQRDSAMYRCASSRDRGTNTEAFFGQGTRLTVV.

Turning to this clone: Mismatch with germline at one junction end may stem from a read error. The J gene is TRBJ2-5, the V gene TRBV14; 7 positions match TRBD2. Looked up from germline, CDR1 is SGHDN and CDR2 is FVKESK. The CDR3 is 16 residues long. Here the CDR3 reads CASSPLSVAGQEAQYF. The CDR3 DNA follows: TGTGCCAGCAGCCCGTTATCGGTAGCGGGCCAAGAGGCCCAGTACTTC.

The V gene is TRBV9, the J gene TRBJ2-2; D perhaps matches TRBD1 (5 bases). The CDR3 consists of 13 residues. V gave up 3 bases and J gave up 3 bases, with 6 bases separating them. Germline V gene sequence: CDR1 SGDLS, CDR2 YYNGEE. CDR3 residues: CASSARDTGELFF. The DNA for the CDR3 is TGTGCCAGCAGCGCCAGGGACACCGGGGAGCTGTTTTTT.

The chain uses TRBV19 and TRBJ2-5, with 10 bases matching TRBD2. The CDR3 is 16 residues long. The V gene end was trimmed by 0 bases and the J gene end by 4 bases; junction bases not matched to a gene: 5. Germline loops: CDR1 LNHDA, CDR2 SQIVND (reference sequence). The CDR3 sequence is CASSIDTSGMRETQYF. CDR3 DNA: TGTGCCAGTAGTATAGATACTAGCGGGATGAGAGAGACCCAGTACTTC.

CDR3 nucleotides: TGTGCCAGCAGTTTGGGGACTAGCGGGAGAAATGAGCAGTTCTTC. Translating gives CASSLGTSGRNEQFF. The J gene is TRBJ2-1, the V gene TRBV28, with 14 bases fitting TRBD2. The CDR3 runs 15 residues. Germline V gene data show CDR1 as MDHEN and CDR2 as SYDVKM. The V and J ends lost 3 bases and 7 bases, in that order; junction bases with no gene match: 2.

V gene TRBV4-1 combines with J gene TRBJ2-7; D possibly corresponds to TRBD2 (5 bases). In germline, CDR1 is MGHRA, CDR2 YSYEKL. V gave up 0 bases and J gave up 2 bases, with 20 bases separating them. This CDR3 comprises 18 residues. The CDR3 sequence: CASSQDTPSLWRAYEQYF. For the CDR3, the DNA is TGCGCCAGCAGCCAAGATACCCCCTCATTATGGCGGGCCTACGAGCAGTACTTC.

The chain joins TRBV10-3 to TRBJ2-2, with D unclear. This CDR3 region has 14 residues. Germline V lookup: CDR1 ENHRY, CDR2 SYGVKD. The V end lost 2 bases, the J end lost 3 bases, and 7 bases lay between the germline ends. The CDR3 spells CAISETTDTGELFF. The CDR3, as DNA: TGTGCCATCAGTGAGACCACGGACACCGGGGAGCTGTTTTTT.

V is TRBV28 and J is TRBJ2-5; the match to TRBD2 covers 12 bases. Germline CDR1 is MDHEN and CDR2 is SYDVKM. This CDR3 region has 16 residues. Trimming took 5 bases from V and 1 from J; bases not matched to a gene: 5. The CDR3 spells CASSLRTSGTQETQYF. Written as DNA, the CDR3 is TGTGCCAGCAGTCTCCGGACTAGCGGGACCCAAGAGACCCAGTACTTC.

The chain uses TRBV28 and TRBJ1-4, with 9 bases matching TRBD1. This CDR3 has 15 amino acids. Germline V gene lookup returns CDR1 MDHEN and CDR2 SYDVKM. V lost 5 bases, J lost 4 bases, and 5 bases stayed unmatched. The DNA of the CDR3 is TGTGCCAGCAGTCCATCGACAGGGGGTAATGAAAAACTGTTTTTT. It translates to CASSPSTGGNEKLFF. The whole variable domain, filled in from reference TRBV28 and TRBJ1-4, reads DVKVTQSSRYLVKRTGEKVFLECVQDMDHENMFWYRQDPGLGLRLIYFSYDVKMKEKGDIPEGYSVSREKKERFSLILESASTNQTSMYLCASSPSTGGNEKLFFGSGTQLSVL.

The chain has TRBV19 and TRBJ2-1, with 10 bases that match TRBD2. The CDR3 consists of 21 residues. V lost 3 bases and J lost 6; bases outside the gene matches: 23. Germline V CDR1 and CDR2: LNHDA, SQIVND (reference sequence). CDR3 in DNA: TGTGCCAGTAGTATTTTGCGTGCGGCTAGCGGGAGAGCCAACCGACGCAATGAGCAGTTCTTC. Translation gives CASSILRAASGRANRRNEQFF.

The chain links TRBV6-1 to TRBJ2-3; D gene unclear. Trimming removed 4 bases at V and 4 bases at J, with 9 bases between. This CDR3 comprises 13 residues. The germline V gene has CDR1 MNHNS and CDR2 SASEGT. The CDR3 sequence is CASSALGADTQYF. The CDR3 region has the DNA TGTGCCAGCAGTGCTTTGGGTGCAGATACGCAGTATTTT.

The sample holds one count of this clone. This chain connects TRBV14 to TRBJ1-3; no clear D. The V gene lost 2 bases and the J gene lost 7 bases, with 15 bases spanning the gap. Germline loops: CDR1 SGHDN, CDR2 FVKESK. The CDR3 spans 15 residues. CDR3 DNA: TGTGCCAGCAGCCAAAGGCCCCAGGACTTTAACACCATATATTTT. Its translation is CASSQRPQDFNTIYF.